Listed below are T cell receptor beta chains from one sample, sequenced in a study of T cell responses to AZD1222 COVID-19 vaccine. Generated by immunoSEQ multiplex PCR, the TCRdb table keeps only in-frame clones and is missing some. The repertoire consists of 190,000 or so clones, with approximately 90% occurring once and the leading ten covering 20% to 30%. The sample consisted of peripheral blood, taken 28 days after the second AZD1222 dose. These receptors all stem from an adult who received the AZD1222 COVID-19 vaccine. The conserved cysteine and the conserved F or W are not part of the CDR3 here. The order of the fields is CDR3 length, J gene, V gene, D gene, CDR3 protein. D genes are given only for firm matches.

>10|TRBJ2-5|TRBV7-2|TRBD1
ATKGAGETQY
>11|TRBJ2-1|TRBV5-1|-
ASSLVLTNEQF
>17|TRBJ2-1|TRBV30|TRBD2
AWSSRTSGMGVSYNEQF
>14|TRBJ2-2|TRBV28|-
ASSFGGAPLTGELF
>13|TRBJ1-2|TRBV6-5|-
ASRSARRGDYGYT
>12|TRBJ2-3|TRBV28|-
ASSFKGSGIKQY
>14|TRBJ2-7|TRBV7-8|-
ASSLGTGPSRNEQY
>17|TRBJ2-2|TRBV7-3|TRBD2
ASSLKPGLAGGATGELF
>13|TRBJ2-7|TRBV28|-
ASSAPLGGSYEQY
>12|TRBJ1-5|TRBV29-1|-
SVGEQGGHQPQH
>12|TRBJ1-1|TRBV15|-
ATSRDFAAGEAF
>14|TRBJ1-2|TRBV10-3|TRBD1
AISGEWTGEVRGYT
>14|TRBJ2-2|TRBV28|-
ASSFWGRLDTGELF
>14|TRBJ1-5|TRBV24-1|TRBD1
ATSERGQGSNQPQH
>15|TRBJ1-5|TRBV7-8|TRBD1
ASSPSQTGFDNQPQH
>15|TRBJ2-4|TRBV24-1|-
ATSDSRQTMAKNIQY
>12|TRBJ2-7|TRBV6-5|TRBD2
ASLTSGGVLEQY
>13|TRBJ2-1|TRBV28|TRBD2
ASSPASGNYNEQF
>13|TRBJ2-7|TRBV7-2|TRBD1
ASSSTGTVQYEQY
>14|TRBJ2-1|TRBV5-4|TRBD2
ASSSGLAGAGNEQF
>14|TRBJ1-5|TRBV7-6|TRBD1
ARGQGATLSNQPQH
>16|TRBJ2-1|TRBV25-1|TRBD2
ASSGRTSGSFVYNEQF